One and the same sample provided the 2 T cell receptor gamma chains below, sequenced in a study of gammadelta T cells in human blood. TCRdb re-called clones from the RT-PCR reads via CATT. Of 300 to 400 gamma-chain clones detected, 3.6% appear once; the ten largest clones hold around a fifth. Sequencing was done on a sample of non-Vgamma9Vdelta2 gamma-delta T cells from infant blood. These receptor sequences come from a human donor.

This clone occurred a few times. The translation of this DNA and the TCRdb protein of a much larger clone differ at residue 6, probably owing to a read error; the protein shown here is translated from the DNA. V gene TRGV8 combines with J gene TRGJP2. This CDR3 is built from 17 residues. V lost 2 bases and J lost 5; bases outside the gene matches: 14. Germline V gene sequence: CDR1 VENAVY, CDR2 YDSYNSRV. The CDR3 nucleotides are TGTGCCACCTGGGATATGCTCCCCGGAGAAAGTGATTGGATCAAGACGTTT. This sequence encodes CATWDMLPGESDWIKTF.

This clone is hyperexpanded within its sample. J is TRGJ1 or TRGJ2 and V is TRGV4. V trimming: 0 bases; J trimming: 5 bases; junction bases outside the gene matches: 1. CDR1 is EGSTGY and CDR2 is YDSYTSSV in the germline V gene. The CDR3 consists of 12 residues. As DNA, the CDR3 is TGTGCCACCTGGGATGGGCATTATAAGAAACTCTTT. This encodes CATWDGHYKKLF.